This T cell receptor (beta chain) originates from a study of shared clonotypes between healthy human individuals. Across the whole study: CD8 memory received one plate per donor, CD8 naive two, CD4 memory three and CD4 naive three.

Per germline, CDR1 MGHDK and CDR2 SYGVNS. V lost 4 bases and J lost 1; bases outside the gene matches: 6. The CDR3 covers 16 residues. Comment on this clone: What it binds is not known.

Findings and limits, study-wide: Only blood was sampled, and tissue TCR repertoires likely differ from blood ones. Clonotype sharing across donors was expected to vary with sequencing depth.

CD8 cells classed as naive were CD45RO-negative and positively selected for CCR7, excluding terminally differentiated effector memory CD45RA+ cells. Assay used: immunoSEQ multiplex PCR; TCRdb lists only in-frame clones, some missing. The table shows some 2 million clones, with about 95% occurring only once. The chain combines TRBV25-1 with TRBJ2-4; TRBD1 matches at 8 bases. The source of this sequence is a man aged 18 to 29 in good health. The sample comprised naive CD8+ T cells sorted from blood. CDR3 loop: CASSGGQGAAKNIQYF. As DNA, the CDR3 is TGTGCCAGCAGTGGAGGGCAGGGGGCGGCCAAAAACATTCAGTACTTC.